This T cell receptor beta chain originates from a study of Graves' ophthalmopathy and Graves' hyperthyroidism (dated by TCRdb to the late 2010s). About the full investigation: Peripheral blood was collected at initial diagnosis, before any treatment. TCR beta repertoire signatures were used to distinguish Graves' ophthalmopathy from Graves' hyperthyroidism and to predict progression to ophthalmopathy. In total, over 130 blood samples were TCR-sequenced: approximately 42 ophthalmopathy, over 70 hyperthyroidism and roughly 17 hyperthyroidism-to-ophthalmopathy patients. To explore V-J signatures that separate ophthalmopathy from hyperthyroidism, a discovery set of around 97 patients was enrolled, consisting of 43 with ophthalmopathy and roughly 59 with stable hyperthyroidism. For independent validation, a separate cohort was made up of fewer than 20 hyperthyroidism patients plus 17 patients who later progressed from hyperthyroidism to ophthalmopathy. T-cell repertoires of thyroid tissue and blood were compared in more than 5 hyperthyroidism patients. Following sampling, methimazole starting at 30 mg daily was administered to hyperthyroidism patients, and high-dose intravenous methylprednisolone was administered to ophthalmopathy patients. For training and testing, the approximately 92 patients in the discovery cohort were randomly divided in a 7:3 ratio. The research as a whole found: Most expanded thyroid clonotypes with frequency above 0.001 were also detected in blood, suggesting blood repertoires may reflect the thyroid immune response. In cross-validation, the 13-signature model distinguished ophthalmopathy from stable hyperthyroidism with nearly 90% sensitivity and about 81% specificity, and in the test set the corresponding values were approximately 80% and 75%. No statistical method was used to set the sample size in advance, and the investigators knew which group each participant was assigned to. In validation, the model predicted ophthalmopathy progression with roughly 68% sensitivity and around 72% specificity; approximately 12 predicted patients were CT-confirmed with GO in a median of approximately six months.

CDR1 is given as MNHEY and CDR2 as SVGAGI, both from the germline V gene. V lost 7 bases and J lost 5 bases; the stretch between them is 9 bases long. There are 11 amino acids in the CDR3, from cysteine to phenylalanine inclusive. The entry retains the CDR3 DNA only, 33 bases that are in frame from base 1. This clonotype was counted at least ten times. Which antigen it targets is not known. Per-base qualities were not stored, and no clone one base away is much larger. The ophthalmopathy patients had moderately to severely active disease, with a Clinical Activity Score of 3 or higher, a NOSPECS grade of 4 or higher, and a disease duration of less than 3 months. Patients with other autoimmune diseases, uncontrolled infections, pregnancy or lactation were excluded. Diagnosis relied on clinical symptoms, serum thyroxine, TRAb, thyroid ultrasound and orbital computed tomography. PBMCs were isolated from more than 9 ml of fresh peripheral blood by Ficoll-Paque density gradient centrifugation. Trizol reagent was used to extract the total RNA, and its quality was then checked on an Agilent 2100 Bioanalyzer.

For repertoire sequencing, TCR beta CDR3 regions were amplified from RNA transcripts. The first round of RT-PCR was done with HTBI primers and the Qiagen OneStep RT-PCR kit, and was followed by a second round of multiplex PCR, then size selection and purification. Libraries were sequenced on an Illumina HiSeq2000 using paired-end 100 bp reads. Per the original workflow: SOAPnuke was used to process the reads, removing any read that contained adapters or uncalled bases, had a mean Phred below 15, or lacked an exact match to the constant primer or identifier. High-quality paired reads were merged with COPE v1.2.5. Each unique nucleotide sequence was treated as a clonotype, and MiTCR v1.1 was used to align the clonotypes to the IMGT TRB V, D and J references. Only V-J combinations with frequency above 0.0001 were analysed, covering around 99% of repertoires. For each V-J combination, a TCR clonal expansion and chaos score was defined as F50 clonal expansion divided by the chaos observed in the TCRdist matrix. Welch's t-statistics and random forest were used to reduce features to about a dozen V-J combinations, which were fed into a naive Bayes classifier. Thyroid-blood repertoire similarity was quantified with the Morisita-Horn index. TCRdb redid the processing of the public reads, applying fastp at Q25 and MiXCR, and retained in-frame beta chains. CDR3 protein duplicates are merged, each entry listing the most common genes and DNA. TCRdb assigned the V and J calls; the authors' analysis was not used. The table for this sample lists about 210,000 distinct CDR3 sequences; over 25% of them were counted only once. The ten largest clonotypes hold 9.1% of the sample.

The receptor comes from a middle-aged man with Graves' ophthalmopathy. Donor details come from another sample of the same person, matched by shared clones. The chain is encoded by TRBV6-5 joined to TRBJ2-7; no confident D gene assignment can be made. The sequenced sample was peripheral blood. The base sequence is TGTGCCAGCAAATCGGTCGACGAGCAGTACTTC. This translates into CASKSVDEQYF.